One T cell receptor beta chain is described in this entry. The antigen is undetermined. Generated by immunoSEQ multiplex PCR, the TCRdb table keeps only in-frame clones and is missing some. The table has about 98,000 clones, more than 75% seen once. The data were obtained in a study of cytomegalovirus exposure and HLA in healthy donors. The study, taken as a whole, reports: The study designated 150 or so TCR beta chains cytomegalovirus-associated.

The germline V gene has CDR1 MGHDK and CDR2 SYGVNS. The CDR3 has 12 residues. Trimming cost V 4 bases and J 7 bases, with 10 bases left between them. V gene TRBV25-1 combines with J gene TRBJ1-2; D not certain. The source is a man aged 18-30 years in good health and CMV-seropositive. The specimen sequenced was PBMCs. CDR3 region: CASSADTPGYTF. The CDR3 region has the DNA TGTGCCAGCAGTGCAGACACCCCTGGCTACACCTTC.